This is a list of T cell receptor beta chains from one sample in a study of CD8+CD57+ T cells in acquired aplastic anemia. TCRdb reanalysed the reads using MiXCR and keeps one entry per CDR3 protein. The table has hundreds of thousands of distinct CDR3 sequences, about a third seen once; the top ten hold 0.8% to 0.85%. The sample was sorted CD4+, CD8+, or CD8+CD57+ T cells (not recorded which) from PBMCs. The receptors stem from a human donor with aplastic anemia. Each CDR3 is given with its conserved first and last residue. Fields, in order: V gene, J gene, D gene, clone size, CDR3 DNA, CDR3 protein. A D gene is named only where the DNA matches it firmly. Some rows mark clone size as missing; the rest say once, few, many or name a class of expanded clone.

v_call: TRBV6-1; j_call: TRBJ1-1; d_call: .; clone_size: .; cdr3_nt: TGTGCCAGCAGCCCGACAGAGATCAACACTGAAGCTTTCTTT; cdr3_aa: CASSPTEINTEAFF
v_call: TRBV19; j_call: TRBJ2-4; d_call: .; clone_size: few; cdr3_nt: TGTGCCAGTAGTGTAACCGGGGTAGCCAAAAACATTCAGTACTTC; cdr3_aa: CASSVTGVAKNIQYF
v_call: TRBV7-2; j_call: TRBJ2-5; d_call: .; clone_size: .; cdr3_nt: TGTGCCAGCAGCTTAGTCTGGGTCCCCCAAGAGACCCAGTACTTC; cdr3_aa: CASSLVWVPQETQYF
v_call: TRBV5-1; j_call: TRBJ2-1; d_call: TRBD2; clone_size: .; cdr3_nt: TGCGCCAGCAGCATTTCTAGCGGGAGTGCCTACAATGAGCAGTTCTTC; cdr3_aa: CASSISSGSAYNEQFF
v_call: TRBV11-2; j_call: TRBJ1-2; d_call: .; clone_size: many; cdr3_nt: TGTGCCAGCAGCTTAGATGGAGGGGACTATGGCTACACCTTC; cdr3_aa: CASSLDGGDYGYTF
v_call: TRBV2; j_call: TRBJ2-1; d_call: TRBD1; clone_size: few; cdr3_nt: TGTGCCAGCAGTCCCACAGGGGGCAGGGAGCAGTTCTTC; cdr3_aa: CASSPTGGREQFF
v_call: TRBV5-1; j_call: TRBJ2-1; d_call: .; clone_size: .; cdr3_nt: TGCGCCAGCAGCCTTAGCTCATTCTCCTACAATGAGCAGTTCTTC; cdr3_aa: CASSLSSFSYNEQFF
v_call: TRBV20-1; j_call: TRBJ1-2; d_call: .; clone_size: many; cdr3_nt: TGCAGTGCTAGTTTGACAGCGACTAACTATGGCTACACCTTC; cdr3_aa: CSASLTATNYGYTF
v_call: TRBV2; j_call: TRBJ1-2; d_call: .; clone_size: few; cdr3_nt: TGTGCCAGCAGCCAAGGGCCGGAAGGGGGAAATGGCTACACCTTC; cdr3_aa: CASSQGPEGGNGYTF
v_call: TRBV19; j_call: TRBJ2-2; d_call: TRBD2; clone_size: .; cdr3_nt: TGTGCCTGGACGGGCGGGAGGAGCGGGGAGCTGTTTTTT; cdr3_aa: CAWTGGRSGELFF
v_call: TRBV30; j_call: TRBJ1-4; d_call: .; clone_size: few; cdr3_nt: TGTGCCTGGAGTGTGGGGGGCCCTAATGAAAAACTGTTTTTT; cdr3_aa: CAWSVGGPNEKLFF
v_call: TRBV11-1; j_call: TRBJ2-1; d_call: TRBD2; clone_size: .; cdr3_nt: TGTGCCAGCCTCCTAATATTAACTAGCGGGGGACCACGGGGCAATGAGCAGTTCTTC; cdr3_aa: CASLLILTSGGPRGNEQFF
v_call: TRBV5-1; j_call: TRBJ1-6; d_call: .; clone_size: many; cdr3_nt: TGCGCCAGCAGCTTGATTATGAATTCACCCCTCCACTTT; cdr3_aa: CASSLIMNSPLHF
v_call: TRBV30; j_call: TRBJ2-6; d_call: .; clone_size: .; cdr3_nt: TGTGCCTGGAGAGAGGGCGGGGGGGCCAACGTCCTGACTTTC; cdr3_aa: CAWREGGGANVLTF
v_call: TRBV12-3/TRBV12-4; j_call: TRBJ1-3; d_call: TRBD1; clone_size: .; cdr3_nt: TGTGCCAGCTCACGCGTGACCGGGACAGGGATCTCTGGAAACACCATATATTTT; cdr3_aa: CASSRVTGTGISGNTIYF
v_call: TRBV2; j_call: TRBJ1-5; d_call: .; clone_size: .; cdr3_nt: TGTGCCAGCACTACAGTCTTTAGCAATCAGCCCCAGCATTTT; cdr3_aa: CASTTVFSNQPQHF
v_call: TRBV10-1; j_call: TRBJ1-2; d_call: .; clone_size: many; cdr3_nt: TGCGCCAGCAGTGAGTCTAGGAACCCTTATGGCTACACCTTC; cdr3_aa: CASSESRNPYGYTF
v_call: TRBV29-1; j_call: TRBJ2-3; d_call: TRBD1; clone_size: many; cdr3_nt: TGCAGCGTGGCAGGGGGCGCGGATACGCAGTATTTT; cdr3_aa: CSVAGGADTQYF
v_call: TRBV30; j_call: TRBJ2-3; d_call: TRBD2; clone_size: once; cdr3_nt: TGTGCCTGGAGTGTTCTACTAGCGGGAGTAACAGATACGCAGTATTTT; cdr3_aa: CAWSVLLAGVTDTQYF
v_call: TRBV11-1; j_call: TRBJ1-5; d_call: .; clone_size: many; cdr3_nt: TGTGCCTCAAGCGGGGGGGCCCAGCAGCCCCAGCATTTT; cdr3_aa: CASSGGAQQPQHF
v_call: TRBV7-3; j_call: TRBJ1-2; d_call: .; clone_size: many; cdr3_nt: TGTGCCAGCAGCTTAACGTCCTTAAGGGGGAAGCAGCGTGGCTACACCTTC; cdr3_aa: CASSLTSLRGKQRGYTF
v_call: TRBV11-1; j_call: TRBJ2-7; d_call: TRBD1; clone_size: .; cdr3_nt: TGTGCCAGCAGCTTAGCCTTTCGACAGGGGGCCCCGGGGATTGGCTACGAGCAGTACTTC; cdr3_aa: CASSLAFRQGAPGIGYEQYF
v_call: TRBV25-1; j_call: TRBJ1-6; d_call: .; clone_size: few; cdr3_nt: TGTGCCAGCAGTTCCCTCGGTGGGGGTGGTAATTCACCCCTCCACTTT; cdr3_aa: CASSSLGGGGNSPLHF
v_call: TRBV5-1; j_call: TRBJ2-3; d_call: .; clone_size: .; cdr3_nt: TGCGCCAGCCGTGACTGGGAATACACAGATACGCAGTATTTT; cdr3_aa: CASRDWEYTDTQYF
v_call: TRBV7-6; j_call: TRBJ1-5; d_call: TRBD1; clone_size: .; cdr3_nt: TGTGCCAGCAGCTTAGGGGACAGGGGGCCGTACTTCGGGCATTTT; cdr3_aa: CASSLGDRGPYFGHF
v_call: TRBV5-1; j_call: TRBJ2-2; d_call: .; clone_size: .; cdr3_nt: TGCGCCAGCAGCTTGCAGGGACCCACCGGGGAGCTGTTTTTT; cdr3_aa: CASSLQGPTGELFF
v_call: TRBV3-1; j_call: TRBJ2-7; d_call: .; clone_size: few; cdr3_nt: TGTGCCAGCAGCCCCCTGAGGGGCGTCGAGCAGTACTTC; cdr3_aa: CASSPLRGVEQYF
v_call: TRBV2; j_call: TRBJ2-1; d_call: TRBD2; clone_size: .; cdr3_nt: TGTGCCAGCAGCCGACGAGCGGGGGGGCCCTATGAGCAGTTCTTC; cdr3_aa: CASSRRAGGPYEQFF
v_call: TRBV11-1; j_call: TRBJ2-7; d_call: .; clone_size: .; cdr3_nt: TGTGCCAGCAGCTCTACAACCGGGACCGCGGCCTACGAGCAGTACTTC; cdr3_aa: CASSSTTGTAAYEQYF